This T cell receptor beta chain was retrieved from a study of T-cell memory formation after mild COVID-19. From the 5' RACE reads, TCRdb called clonotypes with MiXCR, one entry per CDR3 protein. Among roughly 80,000 distinct CDR3 sequences listed, roughly 23% were seen once. The CDR3 sequence is 14 residues long. CDR1 LNHDA and CDR2 SQIVND come from the germline V gene (reference sequence). V was cut by 0 bases and J by 6 bases, with 6 bases left in between. The J gene is TRBJ1-6, the V gene TRBV19; D unresolved. Source material: PBMCs or a T cell subset sorted from them (not recorded which). The TCR comes from a man younger than 35 who had mild COVID-19 (a few samples of this study predate the infection). Cell type and time point are not known. CDR3 bases: TGTGCCAGTAGTATAGATTCGGGTAATTCACCCCTCCACTTT. This encodes CASSIDSGNSPLHF.